One sample yielded the 14 T cell receptor beta chains listed below, sequenced in a study of monozygotic twins with inflammatory bowel disease. Reanalyzing the 5' RACE reads, TCRdb keeps one entry per CDR3 protein, without DNA. The specimen's table records 350,000 to 400,000 distinct CDR3 sequences. Specimen: blood. The source of these receptors is a human donor with ulcerative colitis or Crohn's disease, or a healthy co-twin of an affected twin (not recorded which).

The chain is built from TRBV4-3 and TRBJ2-3; TCRdb's assignment of TRBD1 cannot be checked, as there is no DNA. Germline V gene lookup returns CDR1 LGHNA and CDR2 YSLEER. The CDR3 covers 13 residues. The CDR3 loop is CASSQTQGNTQYF.

CDR3 sequence reads: CASSSAGQQETQYF. The J gene is TRBJ2-5, the V gene TRBV12-3 or TRBV12-4; TCRdb names TRBD1, which stays unverified in the absence of DNA. The CDR3 consists of 14 residues.

The chain has TRBV6-1 and TRBJ2-2; TCRdb proposes TRBD1, but this gene call is untestable without DNA. CDR1 MNHNS and CDR2 SASEGT come from the germline V gene. This CDR3 is built from 16 residues. The CDR3 sequence is CASRPITGGDTGELFF.

V usage is TRBV6-2 or TRBV6-3 and J usage is TRBJ1-1; TCRdb calls TRBD1, which cannot be checked without DNA. Germline CDR1 reads MNHEY; CDR2 reads SVGEGT. The CDR3 runs to 14 residues. The CDR3 protein is CASREDSMNTEAFF.

CDR3 region: CASSVNRGRNEQFF. The rearrangement joins TRBV7-2 to TRBJ2-1; no DNA is available, so the TRBD1 call from TCRdb remains unchecked. The germline CDR1 and CDR2 sequences are SGHTA and FQGNSA. The length of the CDR3 is 14 residues.

The chain carries TRBV20-1 and TRBJ2-4; TCRdb proposes TRBD1, but this gene call is untestable without DNA. Germline V gene data show CDR1 as DFQATT and CDR2 as SNEGSKA (reference sequence). The length of the CDR3 is 16 residues. CDR3 loop: CSASDPGGGTKNIQYF.

This chain links TRBV6-2 or TRBV6-3 with TRBJ2-1; TCRdb's D call of TRBD1 is untestable without DNA. Per germline, CDR1 MNHEY and CDR2 SVGEGT. The CDR3 contains 13 residues. CDR3 region: CASTLDGGNEQFF.

This rearrangement joins TRBV7-2 to TRBJ1-6; absent DNA, TCRdb's TRBD1 call cannot be checked. Germline-derived CDR1 and CDR2 are SGHTA and FQGNSA. This CDR3 spans 15 amino acids. The CDR3: CASSFGRGSNSPLHF.

This chain links TRBV9 with TRBJ2-2; TCRdb gives TRBD2 as the D gene, but with no DNA this cannot be confirmed. CDR3 size: 16 residues. The germline V gene has CDR1 SGDLS and CDR2 YYNGEE. CDR3: CASSVTGTSGAGELFF. The entire variable domain, with the rest obtained from reference TRBV9 and TRBJ2-2, is as follows: DSGVTQTPKHLITATGQRVTLRCSPRSGDLSVYWYQQSLDQGLQFLIQYYNGEERAKGNILERFSAQQFPDLHSELNLSSLELGDSALYFCASSVTGTSGAGELFFGEGSRLTVL.

V is TRBV4-3 and J is TRBJ2-1. The germline CDR1 and CDR2 sequences are LGHNA and YSLEER. The length of the CDR3 is 15 residues. The CDR3 spells CASSQRTKTVNEQFF.

The chain carries TRBV12-3 or TRBV12-4 and TRBJ1-5. This CDR3 comprises 15 residues. CDR3 protein: CASSLDGKPNQPQHF.

The rearrangement links TRBV29-1 to TRBJ2-4; with no DNA, the TCRdb D assignment of TRBD2 cannot be verified. The CDR3 sequence is 17 residues long. From germline, CDR1 is SQVTM and CDR2 ANQGSEA. CDR3 amino acids: CSVGGLAGSLAKNIQYF.

This chain connects TRBV7-2 to TRBJ2-2; the TCRdb D gene call, TRBD2, has no DNA to confirm it. CDR1 is SGHTA, CDR2 FQGNSA, per germline. This CDR3 region has 16 residues. This CDR3 reads CASSSRQGANTGELFF.

The chain joins TRBV20-1 to TRBJ1-6; TCRdb names TRBD1, which stays unverified in the absence of DNA. The CDR3 extends over 13 amino acids. Germline assignment: CDR1 DFQATT and CDR2 SNEGSKA (reference sequence). The CDR3 loop is CSASGGMVSPLHF.